This is a list of T cell receptor beta chains from one sample in a study of monozygotic twins with inflammatory bowel disease. TCRdb reanalyzed the 5' RACE reads, giving one entry per CDR3 protein sequence and no DNA. The sample holds 420,000 or so distinct CDR3 sequences. The sample was blood. These receptors originate from a human donor with ulcerative colitis or Crohn's disease, or a healthy co-twin of an affected twin (not recorded which). Each CDR3 is given with its conserved first and last residue.

cdr3_length: 16
j_call: TRBJ1-1
v_call: TRBV7-2
cdr3_aa: CASSGKDALWNTEAFF

cdr3_length: 14
j_call: TRBJ2-7
v_call: TRBV29-1
cdr3_aa: CSGEIAGDCYEQYF

cdr3_length: 18
j_call: TRBJ1-3
v_call: TRBV11-1
cdr3_aa: CASSPSGGGLRSGNTIYF

cdr3_length: 13
j_call: TRBJ1-5
v_call: TRBV10-3
cdr3_aa: CAIGQGRNQPQHF

cdr3_length: 15
j_call: TRBJ2-5
v_call: TRBV13
cdr3_aa: CASSSVGGPQETQYF

cdr3_length: 16
j_call: TRBJ2-2
v_call: TRBV6-1
cdr3_aa: CASSPLGGANTGELFF

cdr3_length: 15
j_call: TRBJ1-1
v_call: TRBV10-3
cdr3_aa: CANAPQGASGTEAFF

cdr3_length: 16
j_call: TRBJ2-3
v_call: TRBV9
cdr3_aa: CASSVFDRANTDTQYF

cdr3_length: 15
j_call: TRBJ2-2
v_call: TRBV7-2
cdr3_aa: CASSWTRPNTGELFF

cdr3_length: 11
j_call: TRBJ2-1
v_call: TRBV7-2
cdr3_aa: CASSLSRQLFF

cdr3_length: 14
j_call: TRBJ2-1
v_call: TRBV20-1
cdr3_aa: CSARDRRLAGEQFF

cdr3_length: 15
j_call: TRBJ1-2
v_call: TRBV5-4
cdr3_aa: CASSLGVVRGYGYTF

cdr3_length: 12
j_call: TRBJ2-2
v_call: TRBV20-1
cdr3_aa: CSANRIAGELFF

cdr3_length: 18
j_call: TRBJ1-1
v_call: TRBV6-5
cdr3_aa: CASSSPRGGRGMNTEAFF

cdr3_length: 16
j_call: TRBJ2-3
v_call: TRBV11-2
cdr3_aa: CASSSQAGVSTDTQYF

cdr3_length: 15
j_call: TRBJ2-1
v_call: TRBV4-3
cdr3_aa: CASSSGLAGATEQFF

cdr3_length: 13
j_call: TRBJ1-1
v_call: TRBV5-1
cdr3_aa: CASQFDSYTEAFF

cdr3_length: 16
j_call: TRBJ1-5
v_call: TRBV10-2
cdr3_aa: CASSESRPGTVQPQHF

cdr3_length: 16
j_call: TRBJ2-1
v_call: TRBV6-2/TRBV6-3
cdr3_aa: CASHRGRTSAGHEQFF

cdr3_length: 14
j_call: TRBJ2-7
v_call: TRBV20-1
cdr3_aa: CSAFTGARSNEQYF

cdr3_length: 15
j_call: TRBJ2-7
v_call: TRBV4-3
cdr3_aa: CASSQDVRWNYEQYF

cdr3_length: 14
j_call: TRBJ2-5
v_call: TRBV25-1
cdr3_aa: CASSEYRAAETQYF